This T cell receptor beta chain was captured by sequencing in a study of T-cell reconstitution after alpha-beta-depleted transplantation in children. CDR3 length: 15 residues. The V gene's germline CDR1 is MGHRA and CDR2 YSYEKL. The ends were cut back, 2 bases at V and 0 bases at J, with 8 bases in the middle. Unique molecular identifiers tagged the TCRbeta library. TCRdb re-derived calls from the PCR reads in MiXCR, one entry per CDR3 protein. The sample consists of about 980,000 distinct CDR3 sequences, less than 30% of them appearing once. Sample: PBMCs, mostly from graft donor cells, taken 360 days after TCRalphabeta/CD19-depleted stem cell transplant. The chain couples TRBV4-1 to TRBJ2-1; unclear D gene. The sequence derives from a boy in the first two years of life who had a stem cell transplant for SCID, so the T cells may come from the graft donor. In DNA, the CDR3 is TGCGCCAGCAGCCAAATGCGGTTCTCCTACAATGAGCAGTTCTTC. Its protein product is CASSQMRFSYNEQFF.